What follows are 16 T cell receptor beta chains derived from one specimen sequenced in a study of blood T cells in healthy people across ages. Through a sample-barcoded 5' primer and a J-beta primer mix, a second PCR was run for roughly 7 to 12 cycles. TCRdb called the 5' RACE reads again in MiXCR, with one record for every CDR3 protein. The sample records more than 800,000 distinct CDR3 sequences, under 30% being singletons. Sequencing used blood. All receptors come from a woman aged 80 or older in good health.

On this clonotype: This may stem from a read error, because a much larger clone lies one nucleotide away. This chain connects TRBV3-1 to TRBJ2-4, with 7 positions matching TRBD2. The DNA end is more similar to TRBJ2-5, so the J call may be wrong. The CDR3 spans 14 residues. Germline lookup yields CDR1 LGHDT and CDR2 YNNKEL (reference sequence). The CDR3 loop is CASSHAGEEETQYF. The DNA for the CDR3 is TGTGCCAGCAGTCACGCGGGGGAGGAAGAGACCCAGTACTTC.

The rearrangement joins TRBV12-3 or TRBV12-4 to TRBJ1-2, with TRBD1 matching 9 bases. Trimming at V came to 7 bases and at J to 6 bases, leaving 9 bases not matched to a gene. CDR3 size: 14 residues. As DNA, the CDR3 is TGTGCCAGCACGTGGACAGGGGCGCCCGATGGCTACACCTTC. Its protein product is CASTWTGAPDGYTF.

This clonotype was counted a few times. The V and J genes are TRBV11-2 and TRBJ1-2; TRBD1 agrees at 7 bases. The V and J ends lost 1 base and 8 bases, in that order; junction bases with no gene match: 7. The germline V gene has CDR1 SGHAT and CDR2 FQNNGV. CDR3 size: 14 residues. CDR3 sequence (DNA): TGTGCCAGCAGCTTAGCCCCGCAGGGGGACGGCTACACCTTC. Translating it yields CASSLAPQGDGYTF. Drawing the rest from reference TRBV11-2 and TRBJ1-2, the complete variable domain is EAGVAQSPRYKIIEKRQSVAFWCNPISGHATLYWYQQILGQGPKLLIQFQNNGVVDDSQLPKDRFSAERLKGVDSTLKIQPAKLEDSAVYLCASSLAPQGDGYTFGSGTRLTVV.

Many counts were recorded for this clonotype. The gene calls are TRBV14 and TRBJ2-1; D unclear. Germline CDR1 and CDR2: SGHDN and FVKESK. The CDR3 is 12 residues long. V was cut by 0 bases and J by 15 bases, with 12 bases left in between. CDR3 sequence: CASSQDRVRSFF. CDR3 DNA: TGTGCCAGCAGCCAAGATCGCGTACGCTCGTTCTTC.

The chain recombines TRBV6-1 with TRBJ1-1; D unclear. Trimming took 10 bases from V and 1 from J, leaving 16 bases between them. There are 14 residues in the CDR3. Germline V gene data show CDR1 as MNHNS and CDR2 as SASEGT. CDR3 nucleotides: TGTGCCAACCGGGAGCCCATGAGGAACACTGAAGCTTTCTTT. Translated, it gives CANREPMRNTEAFF.

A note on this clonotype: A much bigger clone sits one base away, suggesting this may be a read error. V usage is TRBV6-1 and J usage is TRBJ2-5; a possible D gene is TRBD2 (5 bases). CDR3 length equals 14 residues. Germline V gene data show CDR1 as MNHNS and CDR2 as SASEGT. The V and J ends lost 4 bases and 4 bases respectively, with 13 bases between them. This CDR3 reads CASSGSRVGETQYF. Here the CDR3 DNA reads TGTGCCAGCAGTGGTTCGAGGGTAGGAGAGACCCAGTACTTC.

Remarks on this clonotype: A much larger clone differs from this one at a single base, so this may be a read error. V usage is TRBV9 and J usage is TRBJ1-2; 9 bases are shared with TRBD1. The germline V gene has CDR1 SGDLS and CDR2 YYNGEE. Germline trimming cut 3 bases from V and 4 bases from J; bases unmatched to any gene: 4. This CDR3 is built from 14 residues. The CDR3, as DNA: TGTGCCAGCAGCGAAGGGACAGGGAGCTATGGCTACACCTTC. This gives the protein CASSEGTGSYGYTF.

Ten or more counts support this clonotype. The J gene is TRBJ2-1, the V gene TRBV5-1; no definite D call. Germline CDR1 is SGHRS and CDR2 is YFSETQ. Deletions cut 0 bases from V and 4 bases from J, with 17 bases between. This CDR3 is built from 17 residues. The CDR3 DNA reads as TGCGCCAGCAGCTTGGCCTTCCACGCCGGAGAATACAATGAGCAGTTCTTC. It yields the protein CASSLAFHAGEYNEQFF.

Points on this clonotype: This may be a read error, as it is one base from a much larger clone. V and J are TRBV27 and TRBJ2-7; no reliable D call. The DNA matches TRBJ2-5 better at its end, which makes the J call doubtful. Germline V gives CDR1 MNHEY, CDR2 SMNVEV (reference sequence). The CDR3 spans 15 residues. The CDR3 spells CASSLSYSWGKTQYF. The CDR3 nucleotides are TGTGCCAGCAGTTTATCCTATAGCTGGGGAAAGACCCAGTACTTC.

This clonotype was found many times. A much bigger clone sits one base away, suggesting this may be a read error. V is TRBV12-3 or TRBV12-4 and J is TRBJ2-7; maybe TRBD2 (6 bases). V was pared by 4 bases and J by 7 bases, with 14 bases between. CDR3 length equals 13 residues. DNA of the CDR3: TGTGCCAGCAGTTCGGGGGTGGGCAATGAGCAGTACTTC. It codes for CASSSGVGNEQYF.

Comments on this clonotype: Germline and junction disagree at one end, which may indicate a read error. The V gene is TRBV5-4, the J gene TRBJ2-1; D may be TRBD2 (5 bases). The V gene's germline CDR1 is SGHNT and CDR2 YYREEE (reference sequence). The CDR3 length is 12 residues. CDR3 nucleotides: TGTGCCAGCAACTTGGAGGCCGGTTTTCAGTTCTTC. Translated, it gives CASNLEAGFQFF.

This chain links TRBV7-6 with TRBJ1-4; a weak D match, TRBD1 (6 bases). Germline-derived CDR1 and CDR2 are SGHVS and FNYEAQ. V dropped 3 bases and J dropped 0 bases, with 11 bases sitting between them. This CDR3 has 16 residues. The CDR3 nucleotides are TGTGCCAGCAGCTTTAACACAGGGACAACTAATGAAAAACTGTTTTTT. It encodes CASSFNTGTTNEKLFF. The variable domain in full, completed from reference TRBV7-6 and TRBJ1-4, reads GAGVSQSPRYKVTKRGQDVALRCDPISGHVSLYWYRQALGQGPEFLTYFNYEAQQDKSGLPNDRFSAERPEGSISTLTIQRTEQRDSAMYRCASSFNTGTTNEKLFFGSGTQLSVL.

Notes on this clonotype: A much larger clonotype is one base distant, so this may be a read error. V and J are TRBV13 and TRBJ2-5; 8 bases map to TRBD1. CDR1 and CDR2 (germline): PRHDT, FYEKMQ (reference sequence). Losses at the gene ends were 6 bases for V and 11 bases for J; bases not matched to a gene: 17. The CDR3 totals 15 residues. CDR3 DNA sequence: TGTGCCAGCAGTCAGAGACAGGGGAGGTTCAATGAGCAGTACTTC. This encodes CASSQRQGRFNEQYF.

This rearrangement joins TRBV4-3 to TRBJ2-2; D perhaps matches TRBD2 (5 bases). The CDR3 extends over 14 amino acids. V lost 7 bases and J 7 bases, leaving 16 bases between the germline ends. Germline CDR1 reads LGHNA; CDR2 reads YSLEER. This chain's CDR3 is CASTVGSSSGELFF. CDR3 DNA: TGCGCCAGCACCGTCGGTTCTAGCAGCGGGGAGCTGTTTTTT.

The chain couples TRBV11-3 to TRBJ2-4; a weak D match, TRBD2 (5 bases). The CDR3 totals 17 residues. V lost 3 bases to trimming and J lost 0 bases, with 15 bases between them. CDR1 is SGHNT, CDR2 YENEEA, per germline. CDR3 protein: CASSFRGTVPAKNIQYF. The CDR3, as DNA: TGTGCCAGCAGCTTTCGGGGAACCGTCCCAGCCAAAAACATTCAGTACTTC.

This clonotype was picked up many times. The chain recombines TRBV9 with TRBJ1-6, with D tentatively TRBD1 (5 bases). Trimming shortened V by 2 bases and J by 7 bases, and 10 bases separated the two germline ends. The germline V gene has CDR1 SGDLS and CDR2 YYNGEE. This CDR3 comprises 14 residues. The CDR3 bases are TGTGCCAGCAGCGTGGGGGGAACCAATTCACCCCTCCACTTT. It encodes CASSVGGTNSPLHF.